Given below is one T cell receptor beta chain in context. V lost 4 bases and J lost 3, with 10 bases in between. This CDR3 comprises 13 residues. Germline CDR1 SGHRS, CDR2 YFSETQ. This sample is part of a study of blood T cell repertoires in COVID-19. Study as a whole: The origin of the acute and convalescent COVID-19 samples was the United States, Italy and Spain. Sample material is recorded as cDNA or gDNA derived from T cells, B-cell-depleted T cells, or PBMCs.

Seattle-derived patients entered the study during active infection and were followed longitudinally. Per the original data handling: It was from reference gene primer amplification that nucleated cell counts were estimated. Sequencing was performed with immunoSEQ multiplex PCR; in TCRdb, only in-frame clones are kept and a portion is missing. That table furnishes V, J and clone size, whereas the DNA furnished D and trimming. Here the sample spans roughly 350,000 clones, over 70% being singletons. This sequence originates from a woman aged 45 to 65 with COVID-19, enrolled during active disease. Sequenced input: peripheral blood. This chain links TRBV5-1 with TRBJ1-1; D unclear. The CDR3, as DNA: TGCGCCAGCAGCGAGGGTTGGGACACTGAAGCTTTCTTT. Amino acids: CASSEGWDTEAFF.